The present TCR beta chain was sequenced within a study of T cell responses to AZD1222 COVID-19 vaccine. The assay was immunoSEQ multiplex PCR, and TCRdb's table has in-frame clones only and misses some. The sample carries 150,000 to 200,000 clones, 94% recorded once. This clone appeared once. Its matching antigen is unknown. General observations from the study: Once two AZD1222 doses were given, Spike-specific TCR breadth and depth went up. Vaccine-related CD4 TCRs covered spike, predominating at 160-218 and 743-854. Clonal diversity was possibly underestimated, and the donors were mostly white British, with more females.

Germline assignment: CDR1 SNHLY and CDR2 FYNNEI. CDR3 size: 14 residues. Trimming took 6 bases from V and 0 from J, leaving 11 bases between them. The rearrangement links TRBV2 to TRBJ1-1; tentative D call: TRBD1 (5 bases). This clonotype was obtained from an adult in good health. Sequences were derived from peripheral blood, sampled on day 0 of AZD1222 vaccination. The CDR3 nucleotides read TGTGCCAGCAGGGGGGACTCTCTGAACACTGAAGCTTTCTTT. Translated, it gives CASRGDSLNTEAFF. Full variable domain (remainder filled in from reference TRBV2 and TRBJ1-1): EPEVTQTPSHQVTQMGQEVILRCVPISNHLYFYWYRQILGQKVEFLVSFYNNEISEKSEIFDDQFSVERPDGSNFTLKIRSTKLEDSAMYFCASRGDSLNTEAFFGQGTRLTVV.